One and the same sample provided the 14 T cell receptor beta chains below, sequenced in a study of blood T cell repertoires in COVID-19. Profiled with immunoSEQ multiplex PCR; TCRdb holds only in-frame clones, not every one. The repertoire holds about 390,000 clones, with around 87% as singletons. Material for sequencing was peripheral blood. The receptors shown here come from a woman aged 55-70 years with COVID-19, enrolled during active disease.

The chain carries TRBV6-6 and TRBJ1-4; TRBD1 might be the D (5 bases). The CDR3 loop spans 14 amino acids. Per the germline V gene, CDR1 is MNHNY and CDR2 is SVGAGI (reference sequence). V dropped 6 bases and J dropped 2 bases, with 10 bases sitting between them. The DNA of the CDR3 is TGTGCCAGCAGGTCAGGGCGGACTAATGAAAAACTGTTTTTT. This codes for CASRSGRTNEKLFF.

CDR3: CASSINLRGLNTGELFF. The CDR3 nucleotides read TGTGCCAGCTCCATAAACCTGCGGGGATTGAACACCGGGGAGCTGTTTTTT. This chain uses TRBV7-3 with TRBJ2-2, with a weak D call TRBD2 (6 bases). Trimming cost V 8 bases and J 1 base, with 20 bases left between them. Germline V gene sequence: CDR1 SGHTA, CDR2 FQGTGA. The CDR3 is 17 amino acids.

The CDR3 reads CASSMRGQGSQPQHF. The DNA of the CDR3 is TGTGCCAGCAGCATGAGGGGACAGGGCAGTCAGCCCCAGCATTTT. J is TRBJ1-5 and V is TRBV28, with TRBD1 matching 9 bases. CDR3 size: 15 residues. J gave up 6 bases and V 6 bases, and 9 bases lay outside the gene matches. From germline, CDR1 is MDHEN and CDR2 SYDVKM.

This rearrangement joins TRBV4-2 to TRBJ2-7; TRBD2 matches 12 bases. From germline, CDR1 is LGHNA and CDR2 YNFKEQ. V lost 2 bases, J lost 0 bases, and 11 bases stayed unmatched. The CDR3 spans 19 residues. The CDR3 loop reads CASSQFLLAGGQSSYEQYF. The CDR3 DNA follows: TGTGCCAGCAGCCAATTCCTACTAGCGGGGGGACAGAGCTCCTACGAGCAGTACTTC.

The chain combines TRBV7-9 with TRBJ1-2; D gene ambiguous. This CDR3 is 14 amino acids long. Germline CDR1 and CDR2: SEHNR and FQNEAQ (reference sequence). Trimming shortened V by 1 base and J by 6 bases, and 12 bases separated the two germline ends. The CDR3 here is CASSLVSGSNGYTF. For the CDR3, the DNA is TGTGCCAGCAGCTTAGTATCCGGTTCCAATGGCTACACCTTC.

The chain recombines TRBV9 with TRBJ2-7; 10 bases match TRBD2. The V gene end was trimmed by 0 bases and the J gene end by 5 bases; junction bases not matched to a gene: 5. CDR3 length equals 15 residues. Germline assignment: CDR1 SGDLS and CDR2 YYNGEE. Written as DNA, the CDR3 is TGTGCCAGCAGCGTAGCTGCACTAGCGGGGAACGAGCAGTACTTC. Protein sequence: CASSVAALAGNEQYF.

CDR3: CASSPRGRGLYEQYF. The CDR3 region has the DNA TGTGCCAGTAGTCCACGGGGCAGGGGGCTATACGAGCAGTACTTC. The chain has TRBV19 and TRBJ2-7, with 8 bases that match TRBD1. Losses at the gene ends were 5 bases for V and 4 bases for J; bases not matched to a gene: 10. From germline, CDR1 is LNHDA and CDR2 SQIVND (reference sequence). The CDR3 is 15 residues long.

The V gene is TRBV18, the J gene TRBJ2-3; TRBD2 is a possible D gene (7 bases). Germline-derived CDR1 and CDR2 are KGHSH and LQKENI. Trimming took off 4 bases at V and 5 bases at J, with 19 bases between the two ends. This CDR3 region has 16 residues. CDR3 in amino acids: CASSLSGGGLKDTQYF. As DNA, the CDR3 is TGTGCCAGCTCACTCAGTGGGGGGGGCCTGAAAGATACGCAGTATTTT.

The count of this clone is one. The chain carries TRBV16 and TRBJ1-5, with D perhaps matching TRBD1 (5 bases). CDR3 length: 16 amino acids. From germline, CDR1 is KGHSY and CDR2 FQNENV. V lost 4 bases to trimming and J lost 3 bases, with 16 bases between them. The CDR3 DNA sequence: TGTGCCAGCAGCCGTAACAGAGCAGGGATCAATCAGCCCCAGCATTTT. Translated: CASSRNRAGINQPQHF.

This chain connects TRBV5-1 to TRBJ2-2; the D gene is possibly TRBD2 (7 bases). CDR1 is SGHRS and CDR2 is YFSETQ in the germline V gene. The V end lost 7 bases, the J end lost 4 bases, and 20 bases lay between the germline ends. This CDR3 region has 16 residues. CDR3 DNA sequence: TGCGCCAGCGAACAAGGTGCGGGGGCTGGCACCGGGGAGCTGTTTTTT. Amino acid sequence: CASEQGAGAGTGELFF.

This sequence joins TRBV10-3 and TRBJ2-3, with 8 bases that match TRBD1. Looked up from germline, CDR1 is ENHRY and CDR2 is SYGVKD. The V gene end was trimmed by 10 bases and the J gene end by 1 base; junction bases not matched to a gene: 4. This CDR3 contains 13 residues. Here the CDR3 reads CATQTGGTDTQYF. CDR3 in DNA: TGTGCCACCCAGACAGGGGGCACAGATACGCAGTATTTT.

This sequence joins TRBV28 and TRBJ2-7; D not certain. The CDR3 runs to 12 residues. The germline V and J ends were trimmed by 6 bases and 2 bases, with 8 bases remaining between them. Germline lookup yields CDR1 MDHEN and CDR2 SYDVKM. In DNA, the CDR3 is TGTGCCAGCAGACCACAGACCTACGAGCAGTACTTC. Residues: CASRPQTYEQYF. The variable domain in full, completed from reference TRBV28 and TRBJ2-7, reads DVKVTQSSRYLVKRTGEKVFLECVQDMDHENMFWYRQDPGLGLRLIYFSYDVKMKEKGDIPEGYSVSREKKERFSLILESASTNQTSMYLCASRPQTYEQYFGPGTRLTVT.

About this clone itself: Distinct nucleotide sequences in the sample also encode this CDR3. The chain uses TRBV5-1 and TRBJ1-5; a possible D gene is TRBD1 (6 bases). CDR3 length equals 13 residues. Germline-derived CDR1 and CDR2 are SGHRS and YFSETQ. V lost 4 bases to trimming and J lost 4 bases, with 9 bases between them. In nucleotides, the CDR3 is TGCGCCAGCAGCCCTGACAGGAATCAGCCCCAGCATTTT. This sequence encodes CASSPDRNQPQHF.

J is TRBJ2-3 and V is TRBV6-6, with unresolved D. V was cut by 0 bases and J by 2 bases, with 12 bases left in between. Germline assignment: CDR1 MNHNY and CDR2 SVGAGI (reference sequence). CDR3 length: 16 amino acids. The CDR3 DNA reads as TGTGCCAGCAGTTACTCGAGGTCCCTTGACACAGATACGCAGTATTTT. This gives the protein CASSYSRSLDTDTQYF.